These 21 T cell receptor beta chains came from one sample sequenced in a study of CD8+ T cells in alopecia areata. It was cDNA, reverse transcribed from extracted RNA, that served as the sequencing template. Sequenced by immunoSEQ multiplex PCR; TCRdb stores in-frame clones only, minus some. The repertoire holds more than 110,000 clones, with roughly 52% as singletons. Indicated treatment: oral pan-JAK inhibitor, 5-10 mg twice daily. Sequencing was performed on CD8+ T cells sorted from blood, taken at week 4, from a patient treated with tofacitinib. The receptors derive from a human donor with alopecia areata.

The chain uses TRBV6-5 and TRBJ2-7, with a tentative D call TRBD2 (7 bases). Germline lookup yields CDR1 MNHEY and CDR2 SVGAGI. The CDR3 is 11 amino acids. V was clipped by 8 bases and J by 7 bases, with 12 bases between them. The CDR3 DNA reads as TGTGCCAGCCGAGGGGGGGTTGAGCAGTACTTC. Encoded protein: CASRGGVEQYF.

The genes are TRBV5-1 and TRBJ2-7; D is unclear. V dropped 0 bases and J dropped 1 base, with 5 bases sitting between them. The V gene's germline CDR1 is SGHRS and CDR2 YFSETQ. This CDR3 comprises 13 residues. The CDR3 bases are TGCGCCAGCAGCTTGGAGGCATCCTACGAGCAGTACTTC. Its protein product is CASSLEASYEQYF.

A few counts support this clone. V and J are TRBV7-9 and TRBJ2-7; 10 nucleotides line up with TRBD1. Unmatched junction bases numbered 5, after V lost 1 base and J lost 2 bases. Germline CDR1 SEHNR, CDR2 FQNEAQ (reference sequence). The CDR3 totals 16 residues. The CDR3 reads CASSLGPGTGAYEQYF. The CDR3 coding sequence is TGTGCCAGCAGCTTAGGACCCGGGACAGGGGCCTACGAGCAGTACTTC.

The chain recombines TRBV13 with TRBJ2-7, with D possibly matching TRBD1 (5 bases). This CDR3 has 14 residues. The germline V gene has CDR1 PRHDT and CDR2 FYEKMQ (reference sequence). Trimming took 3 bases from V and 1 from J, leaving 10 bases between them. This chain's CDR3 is CASSLGLGSYEQYF. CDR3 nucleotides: TGTGCCAGCAGCTTGGGGCTAGGTTCCTACGAGCAGTACTTC. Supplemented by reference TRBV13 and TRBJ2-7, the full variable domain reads AAGVIQSPRHLIKEKRETATLKCYPIPRHDTVYWYQQGPGQDPQFLISFYEKMQSDKGSIPDRFSAQQFSDYHSELNMSSLELGDSALYFCASSLGLGSYEQYFGPGTRLTVT.

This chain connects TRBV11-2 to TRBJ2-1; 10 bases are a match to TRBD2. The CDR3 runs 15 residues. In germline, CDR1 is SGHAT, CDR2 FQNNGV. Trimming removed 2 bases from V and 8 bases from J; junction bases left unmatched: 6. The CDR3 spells CASSLWQRGGYEQFF. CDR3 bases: TGTGCCAGCAGCTTATGGCAGCGGGGGGGTTATGAGCAGTTCTTC.

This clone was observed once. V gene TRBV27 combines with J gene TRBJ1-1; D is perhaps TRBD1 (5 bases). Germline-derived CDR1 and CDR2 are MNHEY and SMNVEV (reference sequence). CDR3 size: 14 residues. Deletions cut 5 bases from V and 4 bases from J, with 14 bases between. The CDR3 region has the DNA TGTGCCAGCAGTCCGGGACCCCTGCGCACTGAAGCTTTCTTT. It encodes CASSPGPLRTEAFF.

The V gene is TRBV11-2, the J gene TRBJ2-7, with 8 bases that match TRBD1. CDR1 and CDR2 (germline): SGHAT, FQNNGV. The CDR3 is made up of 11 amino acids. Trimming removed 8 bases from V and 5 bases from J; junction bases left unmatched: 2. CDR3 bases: TGTGCCAGCGGACAGGGTAACGAGCAGTACTTC. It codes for CASGQGNEQYF.

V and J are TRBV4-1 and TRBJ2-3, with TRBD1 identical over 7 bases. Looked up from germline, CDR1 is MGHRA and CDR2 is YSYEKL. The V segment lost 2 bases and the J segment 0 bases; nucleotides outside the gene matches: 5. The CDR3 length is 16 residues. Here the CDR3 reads CASSQSPGQSTDTQYF. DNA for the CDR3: TGCGCCAGCAGCCAAAGCCCGGGACAGAGCACAGATACGCAGTATTTT.

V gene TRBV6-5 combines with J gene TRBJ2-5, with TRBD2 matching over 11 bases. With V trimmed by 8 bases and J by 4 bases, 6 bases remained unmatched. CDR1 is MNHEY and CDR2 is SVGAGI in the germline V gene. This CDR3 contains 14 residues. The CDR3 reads CASSLAGGSETQYF. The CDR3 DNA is TGTGCCAGCTCGCTAGCGGGGGGTTCAGAGACCCAGTACTTC.

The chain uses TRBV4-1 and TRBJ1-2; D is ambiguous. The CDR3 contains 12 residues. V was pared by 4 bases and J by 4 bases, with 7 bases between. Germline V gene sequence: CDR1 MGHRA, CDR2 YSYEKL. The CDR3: CASSPPSYGYTF. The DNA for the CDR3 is TGCGCCAGCAGCCCACCTTCCTATGGCTACACCTTC.

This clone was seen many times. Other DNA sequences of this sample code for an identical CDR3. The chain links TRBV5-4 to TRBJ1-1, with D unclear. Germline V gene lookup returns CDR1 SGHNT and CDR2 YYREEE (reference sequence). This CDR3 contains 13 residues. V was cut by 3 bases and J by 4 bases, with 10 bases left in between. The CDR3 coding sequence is TGTGCCAGCAGCTCCCAACGGGGCACTGAAGCTTTCTTT. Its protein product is CASSSQRGTEAFF.

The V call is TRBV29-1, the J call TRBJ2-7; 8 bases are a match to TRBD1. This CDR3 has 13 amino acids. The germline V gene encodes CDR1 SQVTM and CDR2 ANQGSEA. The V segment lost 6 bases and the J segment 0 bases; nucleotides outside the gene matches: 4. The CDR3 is CSVVDRVSYEQYF. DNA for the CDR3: TGCAGCGTGGTGGACAGGGTCTCCTACGAGCAGTACTTC.

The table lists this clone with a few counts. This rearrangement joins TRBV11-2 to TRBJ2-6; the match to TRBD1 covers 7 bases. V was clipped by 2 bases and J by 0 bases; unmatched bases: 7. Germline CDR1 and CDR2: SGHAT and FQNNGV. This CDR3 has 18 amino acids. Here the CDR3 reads CASSLRTGLDSGANVLTF. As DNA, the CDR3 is TGTGCCAGCAGCTTAAGGACAGGACTTGACTCTGGGGCCAACGTCCTGACTTTC.

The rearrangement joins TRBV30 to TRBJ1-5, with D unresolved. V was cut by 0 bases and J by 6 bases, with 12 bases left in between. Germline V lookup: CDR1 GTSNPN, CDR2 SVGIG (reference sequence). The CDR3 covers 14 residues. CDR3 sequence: CAWSVGQIGQPQHF. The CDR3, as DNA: TGTGCCTGGAGTGTAGGGCAGATTGGTCAGCCCCAGCATTTT.

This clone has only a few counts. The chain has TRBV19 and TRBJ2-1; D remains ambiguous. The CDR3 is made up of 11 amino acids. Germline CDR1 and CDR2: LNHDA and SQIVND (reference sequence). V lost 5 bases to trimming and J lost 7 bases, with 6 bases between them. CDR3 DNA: TGTGCCAGTAGTGGTGGGAATGAGCAGTTCTTC. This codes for CASSGGNEQFF.

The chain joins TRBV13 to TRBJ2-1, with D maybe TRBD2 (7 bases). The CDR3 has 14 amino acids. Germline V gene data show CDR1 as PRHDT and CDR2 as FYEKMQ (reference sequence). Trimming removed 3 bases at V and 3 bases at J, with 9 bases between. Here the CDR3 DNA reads TGTGCCAGCAGCTTCGGGGGGCTCTACAATGAGCAGTTCTTC. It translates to CASSFGGLYNEQFF.

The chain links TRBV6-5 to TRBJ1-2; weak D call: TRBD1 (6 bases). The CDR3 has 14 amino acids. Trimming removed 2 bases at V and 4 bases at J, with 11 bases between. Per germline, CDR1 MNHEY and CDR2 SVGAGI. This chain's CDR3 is CASSYGGGGYGYTF. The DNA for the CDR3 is TGTGCCAGCAGTTACGGGGGAGGGGGCTATGGCTACACCTTC.

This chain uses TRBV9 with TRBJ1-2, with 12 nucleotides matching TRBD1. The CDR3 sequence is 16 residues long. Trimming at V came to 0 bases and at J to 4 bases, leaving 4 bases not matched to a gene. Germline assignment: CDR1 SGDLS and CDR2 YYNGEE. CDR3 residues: CASSVEGTGGFYGYTF. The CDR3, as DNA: TGTGCCAGCAGCGTAGAGGGGACAGGGGGCTTCTATGGCTACACCTTC.

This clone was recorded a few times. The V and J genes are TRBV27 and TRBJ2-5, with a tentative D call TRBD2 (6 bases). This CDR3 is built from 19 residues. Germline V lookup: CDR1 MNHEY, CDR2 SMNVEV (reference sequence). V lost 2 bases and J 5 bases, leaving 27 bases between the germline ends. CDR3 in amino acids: CASSLNLPAGRTKRETQYF. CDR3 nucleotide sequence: TGTGCCAGCAGTTTAAATCTTCCCGCAGGGAGGACAAAACGGGAGACCCAGTACTTC.

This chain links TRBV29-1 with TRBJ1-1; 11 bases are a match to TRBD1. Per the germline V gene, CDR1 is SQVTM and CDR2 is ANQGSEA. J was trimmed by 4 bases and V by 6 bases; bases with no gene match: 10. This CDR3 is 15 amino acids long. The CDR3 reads CSVLDPGTGGTEAFF. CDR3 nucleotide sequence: TGCAGCGTCTTAGATCCCGGGACAGGGGGCACTGAAGCTTTCTTT.

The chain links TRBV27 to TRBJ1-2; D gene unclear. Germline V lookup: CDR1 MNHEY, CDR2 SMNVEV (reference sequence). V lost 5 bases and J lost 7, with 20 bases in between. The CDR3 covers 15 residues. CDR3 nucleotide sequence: TGTGCCAGCAGTGCCAACAGCGGACCTTTGGGTGGCTACACCTTC. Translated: CASSANSGPLGGYTF.